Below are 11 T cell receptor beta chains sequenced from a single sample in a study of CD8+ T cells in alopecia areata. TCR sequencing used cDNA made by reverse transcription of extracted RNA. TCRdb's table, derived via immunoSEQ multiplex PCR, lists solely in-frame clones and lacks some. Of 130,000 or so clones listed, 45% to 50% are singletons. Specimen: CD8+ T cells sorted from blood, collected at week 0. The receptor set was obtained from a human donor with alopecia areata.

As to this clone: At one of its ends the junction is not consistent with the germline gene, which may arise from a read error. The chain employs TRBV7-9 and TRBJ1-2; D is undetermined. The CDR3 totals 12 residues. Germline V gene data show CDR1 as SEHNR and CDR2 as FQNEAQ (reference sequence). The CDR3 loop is CASSPSLPGASF. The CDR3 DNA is TGTGCCAGCAGCCCCTCCCTGCCAGGCGCCTCATTC.

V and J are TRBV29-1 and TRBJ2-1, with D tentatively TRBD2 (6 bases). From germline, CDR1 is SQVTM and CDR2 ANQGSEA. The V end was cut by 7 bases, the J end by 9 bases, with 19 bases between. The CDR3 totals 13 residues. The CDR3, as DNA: TGCAGCGCCACCACTGGAGGGGACTTTGAGCAGTTCTTC. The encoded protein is CSATTGGDFEQFF.

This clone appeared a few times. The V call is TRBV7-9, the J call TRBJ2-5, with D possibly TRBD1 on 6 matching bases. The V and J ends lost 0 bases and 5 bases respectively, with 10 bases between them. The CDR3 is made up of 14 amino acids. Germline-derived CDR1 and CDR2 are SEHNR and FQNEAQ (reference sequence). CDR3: CASSLAQGLETQYF. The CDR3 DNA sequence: TGTGCCAGCAGCTTAGCGCAGGGGCTGGAGACCCAGTACTTC.

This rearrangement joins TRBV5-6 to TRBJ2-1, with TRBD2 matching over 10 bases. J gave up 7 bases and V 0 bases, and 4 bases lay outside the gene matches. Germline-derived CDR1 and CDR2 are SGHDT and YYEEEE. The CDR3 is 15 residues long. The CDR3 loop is CASSLGGLAVNEQFF. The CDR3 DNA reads TGTGCCAGCAGCTTGGGCGGACTAGCGGTTAATGAGCAGTTCTTC.

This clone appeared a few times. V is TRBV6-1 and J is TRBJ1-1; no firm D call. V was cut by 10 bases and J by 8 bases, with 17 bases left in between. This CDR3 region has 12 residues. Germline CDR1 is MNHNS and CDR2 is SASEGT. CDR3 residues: CATGPAGLEAFF. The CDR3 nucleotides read TGTGCCACGGGCCCCGCTGGGTTGGAAGCTTTCTTT.

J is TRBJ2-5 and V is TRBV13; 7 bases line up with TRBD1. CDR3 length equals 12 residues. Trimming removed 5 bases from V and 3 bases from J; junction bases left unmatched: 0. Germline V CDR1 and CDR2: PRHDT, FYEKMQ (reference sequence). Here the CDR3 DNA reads TGTGCCAGCAGCGACAGGGAAGAGACCCAGTACTTC. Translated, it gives CASSDREETQYF.

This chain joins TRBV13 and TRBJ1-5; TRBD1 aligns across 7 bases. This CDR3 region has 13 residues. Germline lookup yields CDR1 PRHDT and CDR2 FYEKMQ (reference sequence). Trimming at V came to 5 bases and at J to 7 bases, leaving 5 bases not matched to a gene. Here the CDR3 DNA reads TGTGCCAGCAGCCCGACAGGGAACCAGCCCCAGCATTTT. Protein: CASSPTGNQPQHF.

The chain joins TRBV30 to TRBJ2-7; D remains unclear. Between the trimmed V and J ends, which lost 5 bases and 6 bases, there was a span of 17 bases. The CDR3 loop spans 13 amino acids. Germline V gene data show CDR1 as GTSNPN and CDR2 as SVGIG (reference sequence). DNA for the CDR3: TGTGCCTGGGAGGACGGAACGGCGAGCGAGCAGTACTTC. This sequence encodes CAWEDGTASEQYF.

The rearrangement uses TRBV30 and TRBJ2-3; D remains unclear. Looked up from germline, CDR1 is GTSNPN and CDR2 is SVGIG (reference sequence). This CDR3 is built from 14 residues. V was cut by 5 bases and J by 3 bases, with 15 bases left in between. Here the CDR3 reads CAWAGLGSTDTQYF. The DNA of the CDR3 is TGTGCCTGGGCTGGGCTCGGATCTACAGATACGCAGTATTTT.

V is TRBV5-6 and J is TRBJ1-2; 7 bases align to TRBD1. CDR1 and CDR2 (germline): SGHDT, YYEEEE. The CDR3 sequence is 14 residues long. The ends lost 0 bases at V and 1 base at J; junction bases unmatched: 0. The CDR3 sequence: CASSLGDSNYGYTF. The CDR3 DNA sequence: TGTGCCAGCAGCTTGGGGGACAGTAACTATGGCTACACCTTC.

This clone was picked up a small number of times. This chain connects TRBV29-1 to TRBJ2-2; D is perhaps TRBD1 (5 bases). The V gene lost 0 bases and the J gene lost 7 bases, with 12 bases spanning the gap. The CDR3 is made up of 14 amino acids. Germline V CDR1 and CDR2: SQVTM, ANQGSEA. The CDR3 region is CSVEDDSLVGELFF. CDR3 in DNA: TGCAGCGTTGAAGATGACAGCTTGGTCGGGGAGCTGTTTTTT.